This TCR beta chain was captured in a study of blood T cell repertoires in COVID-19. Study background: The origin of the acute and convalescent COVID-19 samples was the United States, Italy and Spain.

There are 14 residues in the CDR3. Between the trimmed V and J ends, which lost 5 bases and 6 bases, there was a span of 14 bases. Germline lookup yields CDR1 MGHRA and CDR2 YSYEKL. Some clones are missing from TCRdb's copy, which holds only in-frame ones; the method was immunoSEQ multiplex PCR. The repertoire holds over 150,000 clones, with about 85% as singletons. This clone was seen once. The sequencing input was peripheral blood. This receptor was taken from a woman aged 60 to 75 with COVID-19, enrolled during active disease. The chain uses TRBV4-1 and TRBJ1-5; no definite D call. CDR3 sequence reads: CASSGTREIQPQHF. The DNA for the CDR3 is TGCGCCAGCAGCGGCACACGGGAAATTCAGCCCCAGCATTTT.